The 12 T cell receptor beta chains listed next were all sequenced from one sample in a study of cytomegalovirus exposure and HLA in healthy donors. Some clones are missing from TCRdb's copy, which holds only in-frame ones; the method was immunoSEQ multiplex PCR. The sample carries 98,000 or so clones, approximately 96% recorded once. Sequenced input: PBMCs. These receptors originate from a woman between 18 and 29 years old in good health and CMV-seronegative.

This CDR3 reads CASSLPRGMNTEAFF. The CDR3 region has the DNA TGTGCCAGCAGTTTACCTCGGGGAATGAACACTGAAGCTTTCTTT. The chain employs TRBV28 and TRBJ1-1; no clear D gene. The CDR3 consists of 15 residues. Trimming pared 2 bases from V and 0 bases from J, leaving 10 bases between. Germline V gene sequence: CDR1 MDHEN, CDR2 SYDVKM.

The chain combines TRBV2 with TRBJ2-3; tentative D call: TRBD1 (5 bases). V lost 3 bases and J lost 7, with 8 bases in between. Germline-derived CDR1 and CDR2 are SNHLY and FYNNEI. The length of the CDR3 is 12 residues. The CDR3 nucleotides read TGTGCCAGCAGTGAGGGGCTGAATACGCAGTATTTT. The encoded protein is CASSEGLNTQYF.

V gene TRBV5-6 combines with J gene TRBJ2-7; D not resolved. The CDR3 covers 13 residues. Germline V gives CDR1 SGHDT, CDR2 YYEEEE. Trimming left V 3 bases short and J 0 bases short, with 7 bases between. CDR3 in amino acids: CASSSTSSYEQYF. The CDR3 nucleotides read TGTGCCAGCAGCTCCACCAGCTCCTACGAGCAGTACTTC.

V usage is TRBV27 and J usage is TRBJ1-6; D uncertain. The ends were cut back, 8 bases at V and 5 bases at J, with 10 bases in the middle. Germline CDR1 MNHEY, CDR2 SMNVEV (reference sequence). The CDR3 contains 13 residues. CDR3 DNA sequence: TGTGCCAGCGCAGTGCCGAATAATTCACCCCTCCACTTT. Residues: CASAVPNNSPLHF.

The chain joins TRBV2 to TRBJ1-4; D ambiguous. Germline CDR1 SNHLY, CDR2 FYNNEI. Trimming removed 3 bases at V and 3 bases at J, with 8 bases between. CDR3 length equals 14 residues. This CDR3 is CASSDRFANEKLFF. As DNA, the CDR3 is TGTGCCAGCAGTGACAGGTTCGCTAATGAAAAACTGTTTTTT.

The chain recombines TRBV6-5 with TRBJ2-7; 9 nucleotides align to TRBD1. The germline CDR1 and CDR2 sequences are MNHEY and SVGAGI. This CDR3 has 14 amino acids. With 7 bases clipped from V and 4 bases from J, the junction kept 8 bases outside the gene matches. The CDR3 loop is CASTVGQGWYEQYF. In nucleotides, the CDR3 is TGTGCCAGCACCGTTGGACAGGGGTGGTACGAGCAGTACTTC.

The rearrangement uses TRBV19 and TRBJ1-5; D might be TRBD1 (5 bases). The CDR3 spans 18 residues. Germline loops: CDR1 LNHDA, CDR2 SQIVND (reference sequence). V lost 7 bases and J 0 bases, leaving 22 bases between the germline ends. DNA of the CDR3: TGTGCCAGTACGGTGGGGACTCTTTGGGCGAGTAGCAATCAGCCCCAGCATTTT. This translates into CASTVGTLWASSNQPQHF.

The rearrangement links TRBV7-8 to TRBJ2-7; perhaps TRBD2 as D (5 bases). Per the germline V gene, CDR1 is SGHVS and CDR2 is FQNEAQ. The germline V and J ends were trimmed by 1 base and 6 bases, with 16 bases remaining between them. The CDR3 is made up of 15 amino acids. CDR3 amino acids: CASSLVDRSGGEQYF. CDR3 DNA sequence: TGTGCCAGCAGCTTAGTAGACCGGAGCGGTGGCGAGCAGTACTTC.

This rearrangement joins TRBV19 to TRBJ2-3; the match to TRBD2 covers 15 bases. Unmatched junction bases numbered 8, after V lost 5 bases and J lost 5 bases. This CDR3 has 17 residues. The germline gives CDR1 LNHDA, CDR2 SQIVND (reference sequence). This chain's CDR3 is CASSAGLAGGRGDTQYF. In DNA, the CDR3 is TGTGCCAGTAGTGCGGGACTAGCGGGGGGCCGCGGAGATACGCAGTATTTT.

The CDR3 coding sequence is TGTGCCAGCAGTCCTACAGGGGTCCTTGGAAACACCATATATTTT. This encodes CASSPTGVLGNTIYF. The chain couples TRBV28 to TRBJ1-3, with 7 bases that match TRBD1. J gave up 3 bases and V 5 bases, and 7 bases lay outside the gene matches. Germline lookup yields CDR1 MDHEN and CDR2 SYDVKM. The CDR3 contains 15 residues. The full variable domain, with the rest looked up from reference TRBV28 and TRBJ1-3, is DVKVTQSSRYLVKRTGEKVFLECVQDMDHENMFWYRQDPGLGLRLIYFSYDVKMKEKGDIPEGYSVSREKKERFSLILESASTNQTSMYLCASSPTGVLGNTIYFGEGSWLTVV.

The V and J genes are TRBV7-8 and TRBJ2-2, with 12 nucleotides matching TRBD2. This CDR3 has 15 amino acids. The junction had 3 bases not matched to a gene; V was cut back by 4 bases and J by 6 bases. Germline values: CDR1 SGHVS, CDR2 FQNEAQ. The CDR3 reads CASSSLAGGPGELFF. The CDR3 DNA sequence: TGTGCCAGCAGCTCCCTAGCGGGGGGGCCCGGGGAGCTGTTTTTT.

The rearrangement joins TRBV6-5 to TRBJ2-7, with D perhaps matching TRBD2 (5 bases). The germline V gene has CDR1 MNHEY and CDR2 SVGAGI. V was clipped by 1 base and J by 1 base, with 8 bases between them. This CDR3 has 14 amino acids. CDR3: CASSYYPGSYEQYF. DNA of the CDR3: TGTGCCAGCAGTTACTATCCGGGGTCCTACGAGCAGTACTTC.